This entry is about one TCR beta chain. Antigen unknown. This entry belongs to a study of immune evolution from preneoplasia to lung adenocarcinoma. Produced via immunoSEQ multiplex PCR; TCRdb's table is partial and in-frame only. This table holds about 41,000 clones, approximately 79% found once. This CDR3 contains 13 residues. The V end was cut by 6 bases, the J end by 6 bases, with 11 bases between. Germline V gene lookup returns CDR1 LNHNV and CDR2 YYDKDF (reference sequence). Points from the study as a whole: Highest clonality occurred in KRAS-mutant, not EGFR-mutant or double wild-type, nodules. Normal lung had highest clonality; later lesions appeared denser, more diverse.

H&E slides confirmed each diagnosis, reviewed by two pathologists independently. Macro-dissection enriched premalignant or tumor cells before nucleic acid extraction. This chain joins TRBV15 and TRBJ1-4; perhaps TRBD1 as D (6 bases). This receptor was obtained from a person in their sixties with lung adenocarcinoma. The material sequenced was FFPE invasive lung adenocarcinoma tissue. The CDR3 here is CATRGTPDEKLFF. The CDR3 nucleotides read TGTGCCACCAGAGGGACACCGGATGAAAAACTGTTTTTT.